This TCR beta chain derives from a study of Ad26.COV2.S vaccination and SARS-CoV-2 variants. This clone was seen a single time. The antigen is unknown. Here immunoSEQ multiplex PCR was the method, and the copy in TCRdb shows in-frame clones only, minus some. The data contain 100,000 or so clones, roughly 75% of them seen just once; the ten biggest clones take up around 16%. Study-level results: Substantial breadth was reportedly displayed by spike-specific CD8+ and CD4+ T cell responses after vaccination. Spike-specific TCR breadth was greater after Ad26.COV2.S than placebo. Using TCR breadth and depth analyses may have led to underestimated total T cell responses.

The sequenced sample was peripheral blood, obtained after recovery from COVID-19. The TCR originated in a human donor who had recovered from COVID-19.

The CDR3 region is CASSDGRGLGPLAKNIQYF. In nucleotides, the CDR3 is TGCGCCAGCAGCGACGGGCGGGGGTTAGGACCACTAGCCAAAAACATTCAGTACTTC. The rearrangement joins TRBV4-1 to TRBJ2-4, with 7 nucleotides matching TRBD2. From germline, CDR1 is MGHRA and CDR2 YSYEKL. The CDR3 totals 19 residues. Losses at the gene ends were 5 bases for V and 0 bases for J; bases not matched to a gene: 16.